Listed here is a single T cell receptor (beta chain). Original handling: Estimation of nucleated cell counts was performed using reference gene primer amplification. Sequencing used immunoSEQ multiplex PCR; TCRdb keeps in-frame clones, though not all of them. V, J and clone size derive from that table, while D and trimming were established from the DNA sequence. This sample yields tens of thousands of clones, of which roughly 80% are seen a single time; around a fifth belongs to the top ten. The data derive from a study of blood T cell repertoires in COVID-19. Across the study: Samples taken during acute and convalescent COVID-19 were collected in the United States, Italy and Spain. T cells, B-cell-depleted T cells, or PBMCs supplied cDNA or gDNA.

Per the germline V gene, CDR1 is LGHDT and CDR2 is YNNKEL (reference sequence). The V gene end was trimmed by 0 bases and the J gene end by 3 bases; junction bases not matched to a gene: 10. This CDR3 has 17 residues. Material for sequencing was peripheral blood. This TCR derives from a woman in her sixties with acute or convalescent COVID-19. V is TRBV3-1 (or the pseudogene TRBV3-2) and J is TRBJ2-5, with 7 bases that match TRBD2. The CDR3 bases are TGTGCCAGCAGCCAAGATTCATGGCTAGCGGACAAAGAGACCCAGTACTTC. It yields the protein CASSQDSWLADKETQYF.